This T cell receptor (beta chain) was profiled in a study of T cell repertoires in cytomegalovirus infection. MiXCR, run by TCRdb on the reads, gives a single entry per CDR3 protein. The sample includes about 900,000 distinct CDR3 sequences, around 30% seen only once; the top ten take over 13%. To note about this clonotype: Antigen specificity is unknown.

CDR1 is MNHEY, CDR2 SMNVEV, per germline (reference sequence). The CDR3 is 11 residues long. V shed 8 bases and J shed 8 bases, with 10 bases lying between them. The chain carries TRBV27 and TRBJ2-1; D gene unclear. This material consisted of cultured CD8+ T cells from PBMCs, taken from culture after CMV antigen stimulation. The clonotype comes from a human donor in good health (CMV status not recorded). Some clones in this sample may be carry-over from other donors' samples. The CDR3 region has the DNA TGTGCCAGCCTGACGCCCTATGAGCAGTTCTTC. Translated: CASLTPYEQFF.